The 10 T cell receptor beta chains in this list originate from one sample, sequenced in a study of blood T cell repertoires in COVID-19. Clones were sequenced by immunoSEQ multiplex PCR, and TCRdb holds only the in-frame ones, with some missing. The sample contains hundreds of thousands of clones, about 90% of which appear only once. Sequenced material: PBMCs or T cells enriched from blood (not recorded which). The receptor source for this set is a man in his forties in a cohort exposed to, infected with or recovered from COVID-19 (not recorded which).

The chain uses TRBV5-1 and TRBJ2-5; TRBD1 might be the D (6 bases). V lost 3 bases and J lost 2, with 11 bases in between. The CDR3 is 14 residues long. CDR1 and CDR2 (germline): SGHRS, YFSETQ. The DNA for the CDR3 is TGCGCCAGCAGCTGGACAGTTGGGCAAGAGACCCAGTACTTC. This gives the protein CASSWTVGQETQYF.

The V call is TRBV28, the J call TRBJ1-2; 7 bases are a match to TRBD1. There are 13 residues in the CDR3. Germline-derived CDR1 and CDR2 are MDHEN and SYDVKM. V gave up 5 bases and J gave up 7 bases; unmatched junction bases: 7. CDR3 region: CASSERQGSGYTF. The CDR3, as DNA: TGTGCCAGCAGTGAACGACAGGGAAGTGGCTACACCTTC.

CDR3 sequence reads: CASSWTSGYSETQYF. The CDR3 DNA reads TGCGCCAGCAGTTGGACTAGCGGGTACTCAGAGACCCAGTACTTC. The rearrangement links TRBV10-2 to TRBJ2-5; TRBD2 aligns across 11 bases. Unmatched junction bases numbered 6, after V lost 5 bases and J lost 4 bases. The CDR3 runs 15 residues. The germline V gene encodes CDR1 WSHSY and CDR2 SAAADI.

The chain links TRBV3-1 (or the pseudogene TRBV3-2) to TRBJ2-5, with 11 bases matching TRBD2. The length of the CDR3 is 18 residues. V gave up 3 bases and J gave up 6 bases; unmatched junction bases: 15. CDR1 is LGHDT and CDR2 is YNNKEL in the germline V gene (reference sequence). CDR3 DNA sequence: TGTGCCAGCAGCCAGGATACCCGACTAGCGGGGTTAGAGAAGACCCAGTACTTC. It is translated as CASSQDTRLAGLEKTQYF.

This chain links TRBV11-3 with TRBJ2-1; 7 positions match TRBD2. J was trimmed by 5 bases and V by 2 bases; bases with no gene match: 6. The CDR3 is 15 residues long. From germline, CDR1 is SGHNT and CDR2 YENEEA. The CDR3 DNA follows: TGTGCCAGCAGCTTATCCCGGGACTATGACAATGAGCAGTTCTTC. It specifies CASSLSRDYDNEQFF.

V and J are TRBV19 and TRBJ1-5; D might be TRBD1 (5 bases). Trimming shortened V by 7 bases and J by 3 bases, and 13 bases separated the two germline ends. Germline CDR1 is LNHDA and CDR2 is SQIVND (reference sequence). The CDR3 extends over 14 amino acids. CDR3 sequence reads: CASKLEGNNQPQHF. For the CDR3, the DNA is TGTGCCAGTAAGTTGGAGGGGAACAATCAGCCCCAGCATTTT.

The V and J genes are TRBV12-5 and TRBJ1-4, with D uncertain. The V and J ends lost 5 bases and 0 bases respectively, with 10 bases between them. CDR3 length: 15 residues. The germline V gene has CDR1 LGHNT and CDR2 FRNRAP. CDR3 loop: CASGEGSATNEKLFF. CDR3 coding DNA: TGTGCTAGTGGTGAGGGATCCGCAACTAATGAAAAACTGTTTTTT.

The chain couples TRBV24-1 to TRBJ2-1; 13 positions agree with TRBD2. Germline lookup yields CDR1 KGHDR and CDR2 SFDVKD. This CDR3 spans 19 amino acids. V gave up 4 bases and J gave up 5 bases; unmatched junction bases: 13. The CDR3 here is CATSDSTSGRGRANNEQFF. CDR3 coding DNA: TGTGCCACCAGTGACTCTACTAGCGGGAGGGGGAGAGCAAACAATGAGCAGTTCTTC.

The rearrangement links TRBV12-3 or TRBV12-4 to TRBJ1-5; weak D call: TRBD1 (5 bases). Trimming left V 2 bases short and J 6 bases short, with 8 bases between. This CDR3 is 13 amino acids long. The CDR3 is CASSLMGGQPQHF. CDR3 DNA: TGTGCCAGCAGTTTAATGGGGGGTCAGCCCCAGCATTTT.

This chain links TRBV6-1 with TRBJ1-1; 7 bases align to TRBD1. After removal of 3 bases from V and 7 bases from J, the junction contained 8 bases not matched to a gene. CDR3 size: 14 residues. Per germline, CDR1 MNHNS and CDR2 SASEGT. CDR3 coding DNA: TGTGCCAGCAGTGAGGGACAGAGGTTTGGTGAAGCTTTCTTT. As protein: CASSEGQRFGEAFF.